The 30 T cell receptor beta chains below all came from one sample that was sequenced in a study of response to subunit inactivated influenza vaccine. In TCRdb, the RT-PCR reads were re-called with MiXCR into one record per CDR3 protein. Of roughly 650,000 distinct CDR3 sequences detected, 15% to 18% appear once; the ten largest clones hold around 10%. The source material was PBMCs from blood, sampled 12 days after vaccination. These receptors were collected from a man aged 45-65 years who received an inactivated influenza vaccine.

The chain recombines TRBV9 with TRBJ2-5; 9 bases fit TRBD1. V shed 3 bases, J shed 0 bases, and the junction held 12 bases outside the gene matches. The germline V gene encodes CDR1 SGDLS and CDR2 YYNGEE. The CDR3 has 18 amino acids. The CDR3 DNA reads TGTGCCAGCAGCGCCTTGCCCCGAAGACAGGGGGACCAAGAGACCCAGTACTTC. This codes for CASSALPRRQGDQETQYF.

This clonotype has more than one count but fewer than ten. V is TRBV29-1 and J is TRBJ2-6, with 11 bases fitting TRBD2. Looked up from germline, CDR1 is SQVTM and CDR2 is ANQGSEA. The trim removed 4 bases at V and 0 bases at J, leaving 8 bases unmatched. CDR3 length: 18 residues. The DNA of the CDR3 is TGCAGCGTTGCCGCTTTAGCGGGAGGGAACTCTGGGGCCAACGTCCTGACTTTC. This encodes CSVAALAGGNSGANVLTF. The full variable domain, in which reference TRBV29-1 and TRBJ2-6 provide the parts outside the CDR3, is SAVISQKPSRDICQRGTSLTIQCQVDSQVTMMFWYRQQPGQSLTLIATANQGSEATYESGFVIDKFPISRPNLTFSTLTVSNMSPEDSSIYLCSVAALAGGNSGANVLTFGAGSRLTVL.

This clonotype appeared a single time. V and J are TRBV5-1 and TRBJ2-5; the match to TRBD2 covers 10 bases. Germline V gene lookup returns CDR1 SGHRS and CDR2 YFSETQ. V gave up 1 base and J gave up 2 bases; unmatched junction bases: 5. The CDR3 contains 16 residues. This chain's CDR3 is CASSLPSGRQQETQYF. The CDR3 DNA follows: TGCGCCAGCAGCTTGCCTAGCGGGAGACAACAAGAGACCCAGTACTTC.

This chain links TRBV12-3 or TRBV12-4 with TRBJ2-7, with TRBD2 matching over 8 bases. The junction had 7 bases not matched to a gene; V was cut back by 2 bases and J by 4 bases. The CDR3 sequence is 15 residues long. CDR3 coding DNA: TGTGCCAGCAGTTTAAGCGGGAGCGCTTCTTACGAGCAGTACTTC. This codes for CASSLSGSASYEQYF.

The chain has TRBV24-1 and TRBJ2-5, with 11 bases fitting TRBD2. This CDR3 comprises 17 residues. V trimming: 4 bases; J trimming: 5 bases; junction bases outside the gene matches: 11. Germline CDR1 is KGHDR and CDR2 is SFDVKD. CDR3 nucleotides: TGTGCCACCAGTGACACCGAAGGACTAGCGGGTGGCGAGACCCAGTACTTC. The encoded protein is CATSDTEGLAGGETQYF.

This sequence joins TRBV20-1 and TRBJ1-5, with a possible D match to TRBD1 (5 bases). Germline-derived CDR1 and CDR2 are DFQATT and SNEGSKA (reference sequence). Trimming shortened V by 6 bases and J by 7 bases, and 22 bases separated the two germline ends. The CDR3 contains 15 residues. Here the CDR3 reads CSALGSARAGQPQHF. The CDR3 DNA reads TGCAGTGCCCTGGGGTCGGCCAGGGCGGGGCAGCCCCAGCATTTT.

The chain links TRBV12-3 or TRBV12-4 to TRBJ2-7; 7 bases map to TRBD1. V gave up 4 bases and J gave up 2 bases; unmatched junction bases: 8. The CDR3 totals 15 residues. CDR3 region: CASSSGPGQTYEQYF. The CDR3 nucleotides read TGTGCCAGCAGTTCGGGTCCGGGACAGACCTACGAGCAGTACTTC.

The chain uses TRBV5-1 and TRBJ2-2; D uncertain. Trimming removed 2 bases from V and 2 bases from J, with 16 bases in between. From germline, CDR1 is SGHRS and CDR2 YFSETQ. The CDR3 extends over 17 amino acids. The chain's CDR3 is CASSFSTRVPNTGELFF. The DNA of the CDR3 is TGCGCCAGCAGCTTTTCGACAAGGGTCCCCAACACCGGGGAGCTGTTTTTT.

This clonotype was found a few times. The chain links TRBV5-6 to TRBJ1-2; 12 bases agree with TRBD1. The CDR3 extends over 15 amino acids. The germline V gene has CDR1 SGHDT and CDR2 YYEEEE. The V segment lost 4 bases and the J segment 7 bases; nucleotides outside the gene matches: 8. This CDR3 reads CASSGPGTGGSGYTF. The CDR3 nucleotides are TGTGCCAGCAGCGGTCCCGGGACAGGGGGCAGTGGCTACACCTTC.

This clonotype occurred a few times. V is TRBV28 and J is TRBJ2-7; TRBD1 agrees at 7 bases. This CDR3 contains 13 residues. V lost 8 bases, J lost 6 bases, and 10 bases stayed unmatched. The germline gives CDR1 MDHEN, CDR2 SYDVKM. CDR3 amino acids: CASRTGTVTEQYF. The CDR3 region has the DNA TGTGCCAGCCGCACCGGGACAGTTACCGAGCAGTACTTC.

J is TRBJ2-1 and V is TRBV6-6, with D perhaps given as TRBD1 or TRBD2 (5 bases each). Germline V gives CDR1 MNHNY, CDR2 SVGAGI (reference sequence). V gave up 5 bases and J gave up 15 bases, with 14 bases separating them. This CDR3 is built from 11 residues. CDR3 DNA: TGTGCCAGCAGTGGGGACGGTCTGTTGTTCTTC. Translated: CASSGDGLLFF.

The chain carries TRBV11-2 and TRBJ2-6, with 11 bases lining up with TRBD1. After removal of 5 bases from V and 0 bases from J, the junction contained 6 bases not matched to a gene. From germline, CDR1 is SGHAT and CDR2 FQNNGV. The CDR3 has 18 amino acids. The CDR3, as DNA: TGTGCCAGCAGCCGCGCCGGGACAGGGGGCTCTGGGGCCAACGTCCTGACTTTC. This translates into CASSRAGTGGSGANVLTF.

This clonotype was seen ten or more times. CDR3 bases: TGCAGCGTTGAAGTTGGGACAGACCACGAGCAGTACTTC. This encodes CSVEVGTDHEQYF. This sequence joins TRBV29-1 and TRBJ2-7; TRBD1 aligns across 7 bases. Germline CDR1 reads SQVTM; CDR2 reads ANQGSEA. The CDR3 contains 13 residues. Unmatched junction bases numbered 5, after V lost 1 base and J lost 5 bases.

Ten or more counts support this clonotype. V usage is TRBV5-1 and J usage is TRBJ1-1; the D gene is possibly TRBD1 (5 bases). The length of the CDR3 is 15 residues. Germline CDR1 SGHRS, CDR2 YFSETQ. V lost 0 bases and J lost 1, with 10 bases in between. The CDR3 here is CASSLDRGTNTEAFF. In DNA form, the CDR3 reads TGCGCCAGCAGCTTGGATAGGGGAACGAACACTGAAGCTTTCTTT.

Here the CDR3 DNA reads TGTGCCAGCAGCGGGGCCCCCGGTGCCAGTAACATTCAGTACTTC. Amino acid sequence: CASSGAPGASNIQYF. The rearrangement links TRBV2 to TRBJ2-4; D possibly matches TRBD1 or TRBD2 (5 bases each). V was pared by 6 bases and J by 7 bases, with 19 bases between. Per germline, CDR1 SNHLY and CDR2 FYNNEI. This CDR3 is 15 amino acids long. The variable domain in full, completed from reference TRBV2 and TRBJ2-4, reads EPEVTQTPSHQVTQMGQEVILRCVPISNHLYFYWYRQILGQKVEFLVSFYNNEISEKSEIFDDQFSVERPDGSNFTLKIRSTKLEDSAMYFCASSGAPGASNIQYFGAGTRLSVL.

The chain has TRBV12-3 or TRBV12-4 and TRBJ1-1; the D gene is possibly TRBD1 (5 bases). V lost 6 bases, J lost 5 bases, and 16 bases lay in between. This CDR3 spans 14 amino acids. CDR3 region: CASRYRGQGTEAFF. The CDR3, as DNA: TGTGCCAGCAGATACCGGGGCCAGGGAACTGAAGCTTTCTTT.

The chain carries TRBV12-3 or TRBV12-4 and TRBJ2-2; tentative D call: TRBD2 (6 bases). The germline V and J ends were trimmed by 6 bases and 6 bases, with 8 bases remaining between them. CDR3 length: 12 residues. As DNA, the CDR3 is TGTGCCAGCAGGGGGACTTCCGGGGAGCTGTTTTTT. Translated, it gives CASRGTSGELFF.

A few counts support this clonotype. The chain uses TRBV6-2 or TRBV6-3 and TRBJ2-5, with a tentative D call TRBD1 (6 bases). Germline assignment: CDR1 MNHEY and CDR2 SVGEGT. Trimming cost V 8 bases and J 1 base, with 11 bases left between them. The CDR3 sequence is 13 residues long. Here the CDR3 DNA reads TGTGCCAGCTCGGGACACTTCCAAGAGACCCAGTACTTC. Translated: CASSGHFQETQYF.

V usage is TRBV29-1 and J usage is TRBJ2-3; 12 bases fit TRBD2. Germline V gene lookup returns CDR1 SQVTM and CDR2 ANQGSEA. V was pared by 6 bases and J by 0 bases, with 10 bases of the junction left unmatched. The CDR3 is 17 residues long. The CDR3 DNA is TGCAGCGTCAAGTCCGGGACTAGCGGGTTTAGCACAGATACGCAGTATTTT. Amino acids: CSVKSGTSGFSTDTQYF.

This clonotype occurred a few times. The chain combines TRBV2 with TRBJ2-7; tentative D call: TRBD1 (6 bases). V shed 6 bases and J shed 2 bases, with 11 bases lying between them. From germline, CDR1 is SNHLY and CDR2 FYNNEI. This CDR3 contains 13 residues. The CDR3 bases are TGTGCCAGCAGGGACAGCTCAACCTACGAGCAGTACTTC. Its translation: CASRDSSTYEQYF.

CDR3 in DNA: TGCGCCAGCAGCTTGGGGGAGGACAGGGGTCAGCCCCAGCATTTT. Translated, it gives CASSLGEDRGQPQHF. J is TRBJ1-5 and V is TRBV5-1; 9 bases align to TRBD1. CDR3 size: 15 residues. The V and J ends lost 0 bases and 6 bases, in that order; junction bases with no gene match: 4. Germline V gene data show CDR1 as SGHRS and CDR2 as YFSETQ.

The V and J genes are TRBV12-3 or TRBV12-4 and TRBJ2-7, with 10 bases identical to TRBD2. The CDR3 length is 14 residues. After removal of 6 bases from V and 6 bases from J, the junction contained 8 bases not matched to a gene. The CDR3 DNA is TGTGCCAGCAGCCTTAGCGGGGGGCCCTTCGAGCAGTACTTC. This encodes CASSLSGGPFEQYF.

V and J are TRBV11-2 and TRBJ1-1; 7 bases fit TRBD1. The germline V gene has CDR1 SGHAT and CDR2 FQNNGV. The V segment lost 1 base and the J segment 2 bases; nucleotides outside the gene matches: 10. The CDR3 runs to 17 residues. The CDR3 DNA reads as TGTGCCAGCAGCTTAGGGGGGACAGTGGGGCTCAACACTGAAGCTTTCTTT. Residues: CASSLGGTVGLNTEAFF.

The table lists this clonotype with a few counts. The V call is TRBV6-2 or TRBV6-3, the J call TRBJ2-1; no reliable D call. The CDR3 spans 15 residues. V was cut by 2 bases and J by 3 bases, with 11 bases left in between. Germline-derived CDR1 and CDR2 are MNHEY and SVGEGT. The CDR3 DNA reads TGTGCCAGCAGTTACAGGGCCCCCGACTACAATGAGCAGTTCTTC. Encoded protein: CASSYRAPDYNEQFF.

The CDR3 coding sequence is TGTGCCAGCAGTTTGTTACCCACAGGGTTAATCTCCTATAATTCACCCCTCCACTTT. It yields the protein CASSLLPTGLISYNSPLHF. The chain couples TRBV27 to TRBJ1-6, with D possibly TRBD1 on 6 matching bases. Trimming took 3 bases from V and 0 from J, leaving 18 bases between them. The CDR3 extends over 19 amino acids. Germline loops: CDR1 MNHEY, CDR2 SMNVEV (reference sequence).

The chain uses TRBV5-1 and TRBJ1-1; D might be TRBD1 (5 bases). Trimming took off 2 bases at V and 0 bases at J, with 11 bases between the two ends. Germline V gene data show CDR1 as SGHRS and CDR2 as YFSETQ. The length of the CDR3 is 15 residues. The CDR3 DNA reads TGCGCCAGCAGCTTCGGTGACAGACTGAACACTGAAGCTTTCTTT. The encoded protein is CASSFGDRLNTEAFF.

This clonotype has a count of ten or more. The chain employs TRBV5-1 and TRBJ2-1, with D hard to call. Trimming left V 4 bases short and J 1 base short, with 9 bases between. The CDR3 is 14 amino acids. Germline V lookup: CDR1 SGHRS, CDR2 YFSETQ. The CDR3 region is CASSPPGSYNEQFF. The CDR3 DNA follows: TGCGCCAGCAGCCCCCCGGGTTCCTACAATGAGCAGTTCTTC.

The sample holds a few counts of this clonotype. CDR3 sequence: CASSLVQQDTQYF. CDR3 nucleotide sequence: TGTGCCAGCAGCTTAGTGCAACAGGATACGCAGTATTTT. The chain is built from TRBV11-2 and TRBJ2-3, with no clear D. V shed 1 base and J shed 6 bases, with 8 bases lying between them. Germline CDR1 is SGHAT and CDR2 is FQNNGV. The CDR3 loop spans 13 amino acids.

V usage is TRBV29-1 and J usage is TRBJ1-1; 7 positions match TRBD1. Germline values: CDR1 SQVTM, CDR2 ANQGSEA. V gave up 7 bases and J gave up 3 bases; unmatched junction bases: 5. The CDR3 is made up of 12 amino acids. CDR3 protein: CSAGDRDTEAFF. The CDR3 DNA reads TGCAGCGCAGGTGACAGGGACACTGAAGCTTTCTTT.

This clonotype was detected only a few times. The chain links TRBV27 to TRBJ2-2; 8 bases map to TRBD2. Losses at the gene ends were 7 bases for V and 7 bases for J; bases not matched to a gene: 11. The CDR3 is 15 residues long. The germline V gene has CDR1 MNHEY and CDR2 SMNVEV (reference sequence). CDR3 sequence reads: CASTPGVAGYGELFF. In DNA form, the CDR3 reads TGTGCCAGCACCCCCGGGGTAGCGGGATACGGGGAGCTGTTTTTT.